This TCR beta chain was recovered during a study of identical twins. The study's findings and limits: Without tracking the same donors, conclusions rested on cross-sectional statistical analysis.

TCRdb recomputed calls from the 5' RACE reads with MiXCR, one row per CDR3 protein. The data contain 500,000 to 650,000 distinct CDR3 sequences, 20% to 25% of them singletons. The CDR3 extends over 13 amino acids. V was cut by 7 bases and J by 1 base, with 12 bases left in between. The germline gives CDR1 SQVTM, CDR2 ANQGSEA. As for this clonotype: Its antigen remains unknown.

These same data were also listed under a study on yellow fever vaccine responses in identical twins.

Sequenced material: CD4+ T cells sorted from blood. This sequence originates from a woman younger than 35 in good health. The J gene is TRBJ2-3, the V gene TRBV29-1; the D is unclear. The CDR3 nucleotides read TGCAGCGCTATCAACCCGGGCACAGATACGCAGTATTTT. This codes for CSAINPGTDTQYF.